These 6 T cell receptor beta chains share one sample of origin, sequenced in a study of long-term antiretroviral therapy in people with HIV. Survey-level resolution applied to immunoSEQ assay v3.0. Sequencing used immunoSEQ multiplex PCR; TCRdb keeps in-frame clones, though not all of them. This sample has about 28,000 clones, with over 85% found just once. Sequences were derived from unsorted PBMCs, sampled 6.2 years after starting antiretroviral therapy. The source of these receptors is a man aged 40-50 years with HIV.

V usage is TRBV25-1 and J usage is TRBJ2-1, with D perhaps TRBD2 (6 bases). Germline V lookup: CDR1 MGHDK, CDR2 SYGVNS. The CDR3 extends over 15 amino acids. Trimming shortened V by 4 bases and J by 7 bases, and 17 bases separated the two germline ends. The CDR3 protein is CASSVSLGGRNEQFF. The CDR3 DNA sequence: TGTGCCAGCAGTGTATCCCTTGGAGGGAGGAATGAGCAGTTCTTC.

This clone was detected once. The chain couples TRBV29-1 to TRBJ2-7; D assignment may be TRBD1 or TRBD2 (5 bases each). Deletions cut 2 bases from V and 2 bases from J, with 13 bases between. The CDR3 has 14 residues. Germline V lookup: CDR1 SQVTM, CDR2 ANQGSEA. CDR3 region: CSVERGGATYEQYF. CDR3 coding DNA: TGCAGCGTTGAACGGGGCGGAGCGACCTACGAGCAGTACTTC.

The chain has TRBV13 and TRBJ1-5; 8 positions match TRBD1. The J segment lost 2 bases and the V segment lost 3 bases, leaving 15 bases of the junction unmatched. The CDR3 sequence is 19 residues long. Per germline, CDR1 PRHDT and CDR2 FYEKMQ (reference sequence). The CDR3 loop is CASSFFRQGASGGNQPQHF. The CDR3 DNA is TGTGCCAGCAGCTTTTTTAGGCAGGGGGCTTCTGGTGGCAATCAGCCCCAGCATTTT.

The rearrangement links TRBV4-1 to TRBJ1-4, with D maybe TRBD1 (5 bases). Per the germline V gene, CDR1 is MGHRA and CDR2 is YSYEKL. CDR3 length equals 14 residues. V was pared by 0 bases and J by 8 bases, with 10 bases between. CDR3 sequence reads: CASSQDWGGEKLFF. CDR3 coding DNA: TGCGCCAGCAGCCAAGATTGGGGCGGAGAAAAACTGTTTTTT.

There are a few counts of this clone. The germline gene is not matched at one end of the junction; a read error may be the cause. The V and J genes are TRBV19 and TRBJ1-3; D is uncertain. Looked up from germline, CDR1 is LNHDA and CDR2 is SQIVND (reference sequence). This CDR3 contains 14 residues. CDR3 in amino acids: CASSIDIDTTVNNF. The DNA for the CDR3 is TGTGCCAGTAGTATAGATATAGACACCACCGTCAACAATTTT.

The chain joins TRBV5-6 to TRBJ2-3; D may match TRBD1 or TRBD2 (5 bases each). Germline V gene sequence: CDR1 SGHDT, CDR2 YYEEEE. Between the trimmed V and J ends, which lost 6 bases and 1 base, there was a span of 21 bases. CDR3 length equals 17 residues. CDR3 nucleotide sequence: TGTGCCAGCATCCCTAACCGGGGCTCCCGGGGCACAGATACGCAGTATTTT. This translates into CASIPNRGSRGTDTQYF.